This passage covers 15 T cell receptor beta chains from one sample sequenced in a study of blood T cell repertoires in COVID-19. Method: immunoSEQ multiplex PCR; TCRdb's copy keeps in-frame clones and lacks some. The table lists about 180,000 clones, approximately 85% of them singletons, with roughly 3.5% in the top ten. The source material was peripheral blood. Receptor source: a man aged 55 to 70 with acute or convalescent COVID-19.

This chain links TRBV5-1 with TRBJ1-2, with D perhaps TRBD1 (5 bases). The CDR3 runs 14 residues. Per germline, CDR1 SGHRS and CDR2 YFSETQ. Trimming pared 4 bases from V and 9 bases from J, leaving 19 bases between. CDR3: CASSTGTPGESYTF. Here the CDR3 DNA reads TGCGCCAGCAGCACCGGGACCCCGGGGGAGAGCTACACCTTC.

A few counts support this clone. The rearrangement uses TRBV19 and TRBJ1-5; tentative D call: TRBD1 (6 bases). CDR1 is LNHDA, CDR2 SQIVND, per germline (reference sequence). The CDR3 loop spans 14 amino acids. Trimming took 5 bases from V and 7 from J, leaving 15 bases between them. As DNA, the CDR3 is TGTGCCAGTAGTGTGACAGGTGCGAAGCAGCCCCAGCATTTT. Amino acid sequence: CASSVTGAKQPQHF. The full variable domain, rest sourced from reference TRBV19 and TRBJ1-5, is DGGITQSPKYLFRKEGQNVTLSCEQNLNHDAMYWYRQDPGQGLRLIYYSQIVNDFQKGDIAEGYSVSREKKESFPLTVTSAQKNPTAFYLCASSVTGAKQPQHFGDGTRLSIL.

The chain uses TRBV4-3 and TRBJ1-5, with D maybe TRBD1 (5 bases). This CDR3 has 13 residues. The V and J ends lost 3 bases and 7 bases respectively, with 10 bases between them. Germline CDR1 and CDR2: LGHNA and YSLEER. The CDR3 nucleotides read TGCGCCAGCAGCCATTCTAGGGGACAGCCCCAGCATTTT. Translated, it gives CASSHSRGQPQHF.

The V call is TRBV28, the J call TRBJ1-6, with 8 bases lining up with TRBD1. The V gene's germline CDR1 is MDHEN and CDR2 SYDVKM. J lost 13 bases, V lost 10 bases, and 15 bases had no gene match. The CDR3 covers 14 residues. The chain's CDR3 is CATHFRGRKMPLHF. DNA for the CDR3: TGTGCCACCCACTTCAGGGGGCGTAAAATGCCCCTCCACTTT. The variable domain in full, with the rest retrieved from reference TRBV28 and TRBJ1-6, is DVKVTQSSRYLVKRTGEKVFLECVQDMDHENMFWYRQDPGLGLRLIYFSYDVKMKEKGDIPEGYSVSREKKERFSLILESASTNQTSMYLCATHFRGRKMPLHFGNGTRLTVT.

The rearrangement uses TRBV10-3 and TRBJ1-1; TRBD1 matches at 9 bases. The germline CDR1 and CDR2 sequences are ENHRY and SYGVKD. The CDR3 consists of 17 residues. J gave up 1 base and V 11 bases, and 17 bases lay outside the gene matches. The CDR3 protein is CASIPGQGLIKNTEAFF. As DNA, the CDR3 is TGTGCCTCAATCCCGGGACAGGGCCTTATCAAGAACACTGAAGCTTTCTTT.

This chain uses TRBV5-3 with TRBJ2-7, with D possibly TRBD2 on 6 matching bases. TRBV5-3 falls under the ORF class, with uncertain function. The CDR3 runs 16 residues. V gave up 2 bases and J gave up 2 bases, with 17 bases separating them. The CDR3 loop reads CARSLPGLPLAYEQYF. The CDR3 nucleotides are TGTGCCAGAAGCTTACCGGGACTCCCCCTGGCCTACGAGCAGTACTTC.

V usage is TRBV5-4 and J usage is TRBJ2-1, with 13 bases lining up with TRBD2. Trimming at V came to 0 bases and at J to 5 bases, leaving 5 bases not matched to a gene. The germline V gene has CDR1 SGHNT and CDR2 YYREEE (reference sequence). This CDR3 spans 17 amino acids. This CDR3 is CASSLGAGTSGDNEQFF. CDR3 DNA sequence: TGTGCCAGCAGCTTGGGAGCCGGGACTAGCGGGGACAATGAGCAGTTCTTC.

Only one count was recorded for this clone. This rearrangement joins TRBV12-3 or TRBV12-4 to TRBJ1-3, with no clear D. With 6 bases removed from V and 7 bases from J, the gap between germline ends came to 10 bases. The CDR3 totals 12 residues. The CDR3 loop is CASSRLENTIYF. The CDR3 region has the DNA TGTGCCAGCAGCAGGCTCGAGAACACCATATATTTT.

The chain uses TRBV28 and TRBJ2-7, with 8 positions matching TRBD1. Germline assignment: CDR1 MDHEN and CDR2 SYDVKM. Trimming removed 6 bases from V and 1 base from J; junction bases left unmatched: 11. The CDR3 totals 16 residues. The CDR3 bases are TGTGCCAGCAGACCCAGCCCAGGGGGCAGGTCCTACGAGCAGTACTTC. This sequence encodes CASRPSPGGRSYEQYF. Full variable domain (missing parts from reference TRBV28 and TRBJ2-7): DVKVTQSSRYLVKRTGEKVFLECVQDMDHENMFWYRQDPGLGLRLIYFSYDVKMKEKGDIPEGYSVSREKKERFSLILESASTNQTSMYLCASRPSPGGRSYEQYFGPGTRLTVT.

This clone was picked up one time. This chain uses TRBV28 with TRBJ1-2; TRBD1 is a possible D gene (5 bases). V lost 8 bases and J lost 7, with 17 bases in between. Looked up from germline, CDR1 is MDHEN and CDR2 is SYDVKM. The CDR3 is 13 amino acids. CDR3 residues: CASRTPFNFGYTF. In nucleotides, the CDR3 is TGTGCCAGCCGGACACCTTTCAATTTTGGCTACACCTTC.

The chain is built from TRBV11-2 and TRBJ2-7, with TRBD1 matching over 7 bases. The CDR3 has 15 amino acids. With V trimmed by 5 bases and J by 3 bases, 10 bases remained unmatched. CDR1 is SGHAT and CDR2 is FQNNGV in the germline V gene. Written as DNA, the CDR3 is TGTGCCAGCAGCCACCTCCGGGACAGAAGCTACGAGCAGTACTTC. Its translation is CASSHLRDRSYEQYF.

The CDR3 is CASSIVLSAGGPQETQYF. Here the CDR3 DNA reads TGTGCCAGTAGTATAGTTCTTTCCGCGGGAGGGCCCCAAGAGACCCAGTACTTC. The chain carries TRBV19 and TRBJ2-5; 9 bases are a match to TRBD2. Germline V gene sequence: CDR1 LNHDA, CDR2 SQIVND (reference sequence). The CDR3 runs to 18 residues. V lost 1 base and J lost 1; bases outside the gene matches: 10.

The chain carries TRBV2 and TRBJ2-1; possible D gene TRBD1, 5 bases. Trimming cost V 3 bases and J 0 bases, with 9 bases left between them. Germline V CDR1 and CDR2: SNHLY, FYNNEI. The length of the CDR3 is 15 residues. The CDR3: CASSDRASSYNEQFF. Written as DNA, the CDR3 is TGTGCCAGCAGTGACAGGGCCAGCTCCTACAATGAGCAGTTCTTC. Looking up the rest from reference TRBV2 and TRBJ2-1 gives the full variable domain: EPEVTQTPSHQVTQMGQEVILRCVPISNHLYFYWYRQILGQKVEFLVSFYNNEISEKSEIFDDQFSVERPDGSNFTLKIRSTKLEDSAMYFCASSDRASSYNEQFFGPGTRLTVL.

This sequence joins TRBV6-5 and TRBJ2-5; 13 bases are a match to TRBD2. After removal of 6 bases from V and 7 bases from J, the junction contained 5 bases not matched to a gene. Germline-derived CDR1 and CDR2 are MNHEY and SVGAGI. The CDR3 spans 14 residues. The CDR3 protein is CASSPGLAGRTQYF. The CDR3 DNA reads TGTGCCAGCAGCCCGGGACTAGCGGGACGGACCCAGTACTTC.

This clone has just one count. V and J are TRBV20-1 and TRBJ2-7; D gene unclear. Germline CDR1 DFQATT, CDR2 SNEGSKA (reference sequence). Trimming shortened V by 1 base and J by 3 bases, and 4 bases separated the two germline ends. The CDR3 covers 11 residues. The CDR3 sequence: CSARAFYEQYF. The CDR3 coding sequence is TGCAGTGCTAGAGCCTTCTACGAGCAGTACTTC.